These 28 T cell receptor beta chains were all obtained from the same sample, sequenced in a study of blood T cell repertoires in COVID-19. Clones were sequenced by immunoSEQ multiplex PCR, and TCRdb holds only the in-frame ones, with some missing. The data show about 350,000 clones, about 90% seen once. The sequenced sample was PBMCs or T cells enriched from blood (not recorded which). The receptors stem from a woman aged 30 to 39 who had recovered from COVID-19.

The J gene is TRBJ1-1, the V gene TRBV19; D not certain. The germline V gene has CDR1 LNHDA and CDR2 SQIVND (reference sequence). The CDR3 contains 13 residues. V was pared by 8 bases and J by 1 base, with 11 bases between. CDR3 residues: CASELTGNTEAFF. CDR3 DNA: TGTGCCAGTGAGCTGACGGGGAACACTGAAGCTTTCTTT. Based on the CDR3 plus reference TRBV19 and TRBJ1-1, the full variable domain is DGGITQSPKYLFRKEGQNVTLSCEQNLNHDAMYWYRQDPGQGLRLIYYSQIVNDFQKGDIAEGYSVSREKKESFPLTVTSAQKNPTAFYLCASELTGNTEAFFGQGTRLTVV.

The J gene is TRBJ2-7, the V gene TRBV29-1, with D perhaps matching TRBD2 (5 bases). The germline CDR1 and CDR2 sequences are SQVTM and ANQGSEA. The V gene lost 3 bases and the J gene lost 0 bases, with 12 bases spanning the gap. This CDR3 region has 14 residues. CDR3 loop: CSVDPAGDSYEQYF. CDR3 sequence (DNA): TGCAGCGTTGACCCCGCGGGTGACTCCTACGAGCAGTACTTC.

This clone appeared a single time. The DNA of the CDR3 is TGCGCCAGCCGACTCCGGGATGTGAACACCGGGGAGCTGTTTTTT. Amino acid sequence: CASRLRDVNTGELFF. The chain is built from TRBV4-1 and TRBJ2-2; tentatively, D is TRBD2 (5 bases). The CDR3 length is 15 residues. Germline V gene sequence: CDR1 MGHRA, CDR2 YSYEKL. V lost 8 bases to trimming and J lost 1 base, with 14 bases between them.

The chain has TRBV7-9 and TRBJ2-2; 9 bases are shared with TRBD2. J gave up 4 bases and V 1 base, and 4 bases lay outside the gene matches. CDR3 length: 16 residues. Germline V lookup: CDR1 SEHNR, CDR2 FQNEAQ (reference sequence). CDR3 loop: CASSLGGGARTGELFF. DNA for the CDR3: TGTGCCAGCAGCTTAGGCGGGGGGGCGCGCACCGGGGAGCTGTTTTTT.

This clone was seen more than once but under ten times. The rearrangement uses TRBV7-9 and TRBJ2-4; the D gene is possibly TRBD1 (6 bases). Germline loops: CDR1 SEHNR, CDR2 FQNEAQ (reference sequence). Trimming pared 4 bases from V and 7 bases from J, leaving 11 bases between. The CDR3 covers 13 residues. The CDR3 loop is CASSSSTGNIQYF. The CDR3 DNA reads as TGTGCCAGCAGCTCGTCTACAGGGAACATTCAGTACTTC.

This clone was seen more than once but under ten times. The genes are TRBV6-5 and TRBJ1-1; 7 nucleotides agree with TRBD1. With V trimmed by 6 bases and J by 1 base, 5 bases remained unmatched. CDR1 and CDR2 (germline): MNHEY, SVGAGI. CDR3 length equals 14 residues. CDR3 coding DNA: TGTGCCAGCAGAAGACAGGGCCCGAACACTGAAGCTTTCTTT. Protein: CASRRQGPNTEAFF.

This clone was observed a single time. This rearrangement joins TRBV4-2 to TRBJ2-7, with 8 bases identical to TRBD2. The CDR3 extends over 16 amino acids. Germline-derived CDR1 and CDR2 are LGHNA and YNFKEQ. J was trimmed by 1 base and V by 0 bases; bases with no gene match: 5. The CDR3 DNA is TGTGCCAGCAGCCAAGAAGGTGCGGGGGGATCCTACGAGCAGTACTTC. Residues: CASSQEGAGGSYEQYF.

The rearrangement joins TRBV28 to TRBJ1-2; TRBD1 aligns across 9 bases. The germline V gene encodes CDR1 MDHEN and CDR2 SYDVKM. The CDR3 spans 14 residues. Trimming cost V 3 bases and J 4 bases; bases outside gene matches: 3. In DNA form, the CDR3 reads TGTGCCAGCAGTTTTCCGGACAGGGGCTATGGCTACACCTTC. Its protein product is CASSFPDRGYGYTF.

The V and J genes are TRBV6-5 and TRBJ1-2, with TRBD1 matching over 7 bases. The germline V gene encodes CDR1 MNHEY and CDR2 SVGAGI. The ends lost 2 bases at V and 5 bases at J; junction bases unmatched: 5. The CDR3 is made up of 14 amino acids. CDR3: CASSYEDRPYGYTF. The CDR3 nucleotides read TGTGCCAGCAGTTACGAGGACAGGCCATATGGCTACACCTTC.

The chain recombines TRBV7-2 with TRBJ1-1, with unresolved D. The CDR3 has 13 residues. Per the germline V gene, CDR1 is SGHTA and CDR2 is FQGNSA. Trimming took off 3 bases at V and 6 bases at J, with 11 bases between the two ends. CDR3 amino acids: CASSFIVEAEAFF. The CDR3 DNA reads as TGTGCCAGCAGCTTCATAGTCGAGGCTGAAGCTTTCTTT.

V gene TRBV28 combines with J gene TRBJ1-2, with 9 bases identical to TRBD1. Germline values: CDR1 MDHEN, CDR2 SYDVKM. J gave up 6 bases and V 8 bases, and 7 bases lay outside the gene matches. CDR3 length: 13 amino acids. The CDR3 is CASRQTGGDGYTF. The CDR3, as DNA: TGTGCCAGCCGTCAGACAGGGGGTGATGGCTACACCTTC.

CDR3 amino acids: CASSRLAGTDTQYF. The CDR3, as DNA: TGTGCCAGCAGTAGACTAGCGGGCACAGATACGCAGTATTTT. The V gene is TRBV7-9, the J gene TRBJ2-3; 9 bases are shared with TRBD2. The CDR3 runs to 14 residues. Germline V lookup: CDR1 SEHNR, CDR2 FQNEAQ (reference sequence). The V segment lost 6 bases and the J segment 1 base; nucleotides outside the gene matches: 2. The whole variable domain, remainder taken from reference TRBV7-9 and TRBJ2-3, is DTGVSQNPRHKITKRGQNVTFRCDPISEHNRLYWYRQTLGQGPEFLTYFQNEAQLEKSRLLSDRFSAERPKGSFSTLEIQRTEQGDSAMYLCASSRLAGTDTQYFGPGTRLTVL.

This clone was seen only a few times. CDR3 coding DNA: TGTGCCAGCTTGAGGACAGAAAGCTCCTATAATTCACCCCTCCACTTT. It is translated as CASLRTESSYNSPLHF. The rearrangement uses TRBV5-6 and TRBJ1-6; weak D call: TRBD1 (6 bases). V lost 7 bases and J lost 0, with 14 bases in between. This CDR3 spans 16 amino acids. CDR1 is SGHDT, CDR2 YYEEEE, per germline.

The chain uses TRBV7-8 and TRBJ2-1, with 12 positions matching TRBD2. Germline CDR1 SGHVS, CDR2 FQNEAQ. The CDR3 loop spans 15 amino acids. The ends lost 3 bases at V and 8 bases at J; junction bases unmatched: 5. DNA for the CDR3: TGTGCCAGCAGCTTTACTAGCGGGAGGATCGATGAGCAGTTCTTC. Its translation is CASSFTSGRIDEQFF. The full variable domain, with the rest looked up from reference TRBV7-8 and TRBJ2-1, is GAGVSQSPRYKVAKRGQDVALRCDPISGHVSLFWYQQALGQGPEFLTYFQNEAQLDKSGLPSDRFFAERPEGSVSTLKIQRTQQEDSAVYLCASSFTSGRIDEQFFGPGTRLTVL.

The chain recombines TRBV2 with TRBJ2-2; tentatively, D is TRBD2 (6 bases). The CDR3 runs to 14 residues. V was shortened by 6 bases and J by 4 bases, with 12 bases between the two germline ends. Germline V gives CDR1 SNHLY, CDR2 FYNNEI. CDR3 nucleotide sequence: TGTGCCAGCAGGGACGGGGGTAGCACCGGGGAGCTGTTTTTT. This gives the protein CASRDGGSTGELFF.

The chain employs TRBV5-1 and TRBJ1-1; 12 bases match TRBD1. Trimming cost V 3 bases and J 6 bases; bases outside gene matches: 9. Germline CDR1 SGHRS, CDR2 YFSETQ. The CDR3 totals 16 residues. The CDR3 DNA is TGCGCCAGCAGCTCGGGACAGGGGGCGATTGTATCTGAAGCTTTCTTT. It specifies CASSSGQGAIVSEAFF.

The gene calls are TRBV18 and TRBJ1-2; the match to TRBD1 covers 10 bases. The length of the CDR3 is 15 residues. Germline CDR1 is KGHSH and CDR2 is LQKENI. After removal of 3 bases from V and 1 base from J, the junction contained 2 bases not matched to a gene. For the CDR3, the DNA is TGTGCCAGCTCACCGGGACAGGGGATTAACTATGGCTACACCTTC. Its protein product is CASSPGQGINYGYTF.

This sequence joins TRBV5-1 and TRBJ2-1; weak D call: TRBD1 (5 bases). This CDR3 region has 14 residues. CDR1 SGHRS and CDR2 YFSETQ come from the germline V gene. Trimming cost V 2 bases and J 4 bases, with 10 bases left between them. CDR3 amino acids: CASSLSGAYNEQFF. CDR3 sequence (DNA): TGCGCCAGCAGCTTAAGTGGGGCTTACAATGAGCAGTTCTTC.

The chain carries TRBV2 and TRBJ2-1; D remains ambiguous. The germline gives CDR1 SNHLY, CDR2 FYNNEI. This CDR3 contains 14 residues. V lost 10 bases and J lost 4, with 17 bases in between. The CDR3 sequence is CATAHKDKYNEQFF. The CDR3 nucleotides are TGTGCCACTGCCCACAAAGATAAATACAATGAGCAGTTCTTC. The whole variable domain, remainder taken from reference TRBV2 and TRBJ2-1, is EPEVTQTPSHQVTQMGQEVILRCVPISNHLYFYWYRQILGQKVEFLVSFYNNEISEKSEIFDDQFSVERPDGSNFTLKIRSTKLEDSAMYFCATAHKDKYNEQFFGPGTRLTVL.

This clone appeared a single time. Other nucleotide sequences from this sample produce the same CDR3. The chain has TRBV6-5 and TRBJ1-5; 9 nucleotides align to TRBD1. V shed 5 bases and J 0 bases; nucleotides not matched to a gene: 2. Germline loops: CDR1 MNHEY, CDR2 SVGAGI. The CDR3 covers 15 residues. CDR3: CASSRTGDSNQPQHF. In DNA, the CDR3 is TGTGCCAGCAGTAGGACAGGGGATAGCAATCAGCCCCAGCATTTT.

The chain is built from TRBV2 and TRBJ1-1, with TRBD1 identical over 7 bases. This CDR3 region has 15 residues. The V gene end was trimmed by 5 bases and the J gene end by 5 bases; junction bases not matched to a gene: 11. Germline-derived CDR1 and CDR2 are SNHLY and FYNNEI. Here the CDR3 DNA reads TGTGCCAGCAGTTCCCGACAGGGAACGGGTACTGAAGCTTTCTTT. Amino acid sequence: CASSSRQGTGTEAFF.

The gene calls are TRBV27 and TRBJ1-1, with D maybe TRBD1 (6 bases). The CDR3 totals 14 residues. Germline V CDR1 and CDR2: MNHEY, SMNVEV (reference sequence). V lost 5 bases and J lost 2, with 12 bases in between. The CDR3 sequence: CASSIGQPNTEAFF. The CDR3 DNA sequence: TGTGCCAGCAGTATAGGACAGCCTAACACTGAAGCTTTCTTT.

The V and J genes are TRBV5-1 and TRBJ2-1; D call uncertain. With 4 bases removed from V and 4 bases from J, the gap between germline ends came to 15 bases. The CDR3 runs to 15 residues. Germline CDR1 and CDR2: SGHRS and YFSETQ. The CDR3 DNA follows: TGCGCCAGCAGCCCGGCCGGGTCAGCTTACAATGAGCAGTTCTTC. This gives the protein CASSPAGSAYNEQFF.

Comment on this clone: In the same sample, other DNA sequences code for this CDR3. This chain links TRBV6-5 with TRBJ1-1, with D uncertain. The CDR3 covers 13 residues. In germline, CDR1 is MNHEY, CDR2 SVGAGI. Trimming took off 0 bases at V and 3 bases at J, with 5 bases between the two ends. This CDR3 reads CASSYSPDTEAFF. The CDR3 DNA sequence: TGTGCCAGCAGTTACTCACCAGACACTGAAGCTTTCTTT.

The chain recombines TRBV3-1 (or the pseudogene TRBV3-2) with TRBJ1-4; TRBD1 might be the D (5 bases). The CDR3 is 14 amino acids. The V gene's germline CDR1 is LGHDT and CDR2 YNNKEL (reference sequence). The germline V and J ends were trimmed by 5 bases and 4 bases, with 11 bases remaining between them. Here the CDR3 DNA reads TGTGCCAGCAGCGGGGCAGGAATTAATGAAAAACTGTTTTTT. Protein product: CASSGAGINEKLFF.

The chain has TRBV5-4 and TRBJ2-5, with 9 positions matching TRBD2. V shed 6 bases and J 5 bases; nucleotides not matched to a gene: 8. The CDR3 runs to 14 residues. Germline loops: CDR1 SGHNT, CDR2 YYREEE (reference sequence). The CDR3: CASTLAGGRETQYF. In DNA, the CDR3 is TGTGCCAGCACTCTTGCGGGAGGGAGGGAGACCCAGTACTTC.

The chain uses TRBV11-3 and TRBJ2-1, with D unclear. V was pared by 1 base and J by 7 bases, with 8 bases between. Germline V gene lookup returns CDR1 SGHNT and CDR2 YENEEA. This CDR3 contains 13 residues. CDR3 sequence: CASSLVSENEQFF. In nucleotides, the CDR3 is TGTGCCAGCAGCTTAGTGAGTGAAAATGAGCAGTTCTTC.

This clone has ten or more counts. The chain carries TRBV6-1 and TRBJ2-3; the D is unclear. V was trimmed by 1 base and J by 4 bases, leaving 12 bases between them. CDR3 length: 15 residues. Germline CDR1 reads MNHNS; CDR2 reads SASEGT. The CDR3: CASSEGAASADTQYF. As DNA, the CDR3 is TGTGCCAGCAGTGAAGGTGCCGCATCGGCAGATACGCAGTATTTT.